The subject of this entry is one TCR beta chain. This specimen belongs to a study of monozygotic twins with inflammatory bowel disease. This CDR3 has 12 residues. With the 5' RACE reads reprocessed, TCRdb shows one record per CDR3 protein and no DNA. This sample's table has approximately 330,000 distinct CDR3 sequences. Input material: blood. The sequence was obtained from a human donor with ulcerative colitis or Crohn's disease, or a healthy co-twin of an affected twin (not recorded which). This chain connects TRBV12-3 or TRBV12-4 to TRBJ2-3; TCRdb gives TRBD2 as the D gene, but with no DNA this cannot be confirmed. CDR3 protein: CASSFGGYTQYF.